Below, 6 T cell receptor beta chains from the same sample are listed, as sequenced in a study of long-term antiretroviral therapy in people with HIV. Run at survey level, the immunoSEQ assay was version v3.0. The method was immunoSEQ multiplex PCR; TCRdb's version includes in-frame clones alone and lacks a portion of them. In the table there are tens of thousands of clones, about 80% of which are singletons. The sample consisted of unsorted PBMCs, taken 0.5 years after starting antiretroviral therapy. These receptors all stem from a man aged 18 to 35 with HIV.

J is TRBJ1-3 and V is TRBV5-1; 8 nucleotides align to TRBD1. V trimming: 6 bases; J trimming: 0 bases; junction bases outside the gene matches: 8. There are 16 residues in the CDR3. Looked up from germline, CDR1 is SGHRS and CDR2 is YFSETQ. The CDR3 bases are TGCGCCAGCACCACGGACAGGGTTGACTCTGGAAACACCATATATTTT. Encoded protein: CASTTDRVDSGNTIYF.

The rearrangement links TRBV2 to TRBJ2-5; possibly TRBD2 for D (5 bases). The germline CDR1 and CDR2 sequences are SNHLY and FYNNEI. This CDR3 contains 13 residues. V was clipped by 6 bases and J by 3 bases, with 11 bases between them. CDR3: CASRRTEEETQYF. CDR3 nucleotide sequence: TGTGCCAGCAGGAGGACGGAGGAAGAGACCCAGTACTTC.

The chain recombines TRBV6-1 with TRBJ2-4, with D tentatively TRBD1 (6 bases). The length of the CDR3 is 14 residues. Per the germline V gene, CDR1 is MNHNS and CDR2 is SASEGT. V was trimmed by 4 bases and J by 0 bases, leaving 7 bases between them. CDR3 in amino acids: CASSGQVAKNIQYF. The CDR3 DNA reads TGTGCCAGCAGTGGACAGGTAGCCAAAAACATTCAGTACTTC.

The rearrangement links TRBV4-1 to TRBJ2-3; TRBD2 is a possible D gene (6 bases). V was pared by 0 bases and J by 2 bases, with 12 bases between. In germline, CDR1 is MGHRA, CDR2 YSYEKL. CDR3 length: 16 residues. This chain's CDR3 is CASSQEVGGPTDTQYF. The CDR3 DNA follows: TGCGCCAGCAGCCAAGAGGTGGGAGGCCCCACAGATACGCAGTATTTT.

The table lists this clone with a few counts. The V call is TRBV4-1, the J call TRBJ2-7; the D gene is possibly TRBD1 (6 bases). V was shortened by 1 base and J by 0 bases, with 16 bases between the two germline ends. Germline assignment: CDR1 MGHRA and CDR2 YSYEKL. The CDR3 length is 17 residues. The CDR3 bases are TGCGCCAGCAGCCAAGCTGTACAGGGTTCTGCCTCCTACGAGCAGTACTTC. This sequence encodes CASSQAVQGSASYEQYF.

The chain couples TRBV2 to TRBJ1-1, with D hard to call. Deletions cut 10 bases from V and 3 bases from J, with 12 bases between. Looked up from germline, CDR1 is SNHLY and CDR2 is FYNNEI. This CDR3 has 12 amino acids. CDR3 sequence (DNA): TGTGCCAACGGCCGGAGGGACACTGAAGCTTTCTTT. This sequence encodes CANGRRDTEAFF.